The clone carrying this T cell receptor beta chain was observed many times. This CDR3 has 19 amino acids. V gave up 4 bases and J gave up 4 bases; unmatched junction bases: 17. Per the germline V gene, CDR1 is SGHRS and CDR2 is YFSETQ. Follow-up blood was drawn about 14 weeks, roughly three months, after antiretroviral therapy began. No cell fractionation was done, so the repertoire covers all unsorted peripheral blood T cells. The sample comes from a study of HIV-infected patients and healthy controls. Reverse transcription used about 500 ng RNA and constant-region primers for alpha and beta. Separate chain-specific third strand synthesis with multiplexing indices produced the alpha and beta libraries. TCRdb re-analysed the 5' RACE reads in MiXCR, keeping a single row per CDR3 protein. This table holds about 8,600 distinct CDR3 sequences, almost 8.5% found once.

The genes are TRBV5-1 and TRBJ2-3; 11 bases map to TRBD2. Sequencing was performed on blood, taken during antiretroviral therapy. The TCR comes from an adult with HIV infection. CDR3: CASSPPPSGGPGVADTQYF. CDR3 coding DNA: TGCGCCAGCAGCCCCCCCCCTAGCGGGGGGCCAGGGGTAGCAGATACGCAGTATTTT.